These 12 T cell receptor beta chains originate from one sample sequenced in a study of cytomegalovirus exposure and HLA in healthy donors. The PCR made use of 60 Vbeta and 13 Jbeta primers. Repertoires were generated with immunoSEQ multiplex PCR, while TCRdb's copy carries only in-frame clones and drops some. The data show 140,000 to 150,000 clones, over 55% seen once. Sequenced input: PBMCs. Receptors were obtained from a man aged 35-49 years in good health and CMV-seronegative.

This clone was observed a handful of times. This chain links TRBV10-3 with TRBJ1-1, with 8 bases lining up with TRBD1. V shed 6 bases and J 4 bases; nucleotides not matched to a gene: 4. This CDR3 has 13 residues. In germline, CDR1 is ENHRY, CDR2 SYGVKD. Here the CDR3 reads CAIRPTGGTEAFF. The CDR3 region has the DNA TGTGCCATCAGACCCACAGGGGGCACTGAAGCTTTCTTT.

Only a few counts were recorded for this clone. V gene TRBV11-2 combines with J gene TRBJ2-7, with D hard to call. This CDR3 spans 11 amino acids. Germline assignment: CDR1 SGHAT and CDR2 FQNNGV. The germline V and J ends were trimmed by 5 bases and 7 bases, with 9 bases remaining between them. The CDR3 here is CASSRLEEQYF. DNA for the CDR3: TGTGCCAGCAGCCGTCTGGAGGAGCAGTACTTC.

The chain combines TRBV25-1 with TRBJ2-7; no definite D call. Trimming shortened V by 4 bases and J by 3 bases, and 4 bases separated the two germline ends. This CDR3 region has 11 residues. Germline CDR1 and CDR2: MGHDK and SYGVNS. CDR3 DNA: TGTGCCAGCAGTGTATTCTACGAGCAGTACTTC. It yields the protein CASSVFYEQYF.

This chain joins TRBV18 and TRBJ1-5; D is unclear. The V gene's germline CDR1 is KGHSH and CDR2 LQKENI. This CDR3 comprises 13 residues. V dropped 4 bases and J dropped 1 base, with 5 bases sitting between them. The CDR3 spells CASSLQSNQPQHF. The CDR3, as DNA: TGTGCCAGCTCACTACAGAGCAATCAGCCCCAGCATTTT.

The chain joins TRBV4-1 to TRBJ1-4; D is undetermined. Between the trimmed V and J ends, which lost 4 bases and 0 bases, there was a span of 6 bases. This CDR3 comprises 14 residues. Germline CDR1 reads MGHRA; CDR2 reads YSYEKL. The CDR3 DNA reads TGCGCCAGCAGCCTGGGCCCAACTAATGAAAAACTGTTTTTT. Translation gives CASSLGPTNEKLFF.

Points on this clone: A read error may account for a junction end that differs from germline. Written as DNA, the CDR3 is TGTGCCAACAGTGCCGGGATTGCAACTAATGAAAAACTGTTTTTT. This codes for CANSAGIATNEKLFF. The chain is built from TRBV6-5 and TRBJ1-4; D gene uncertain. There are 15 residues in the CDR3. CDR1 is MNHEY, CDR2 SVGAGI, per germline.

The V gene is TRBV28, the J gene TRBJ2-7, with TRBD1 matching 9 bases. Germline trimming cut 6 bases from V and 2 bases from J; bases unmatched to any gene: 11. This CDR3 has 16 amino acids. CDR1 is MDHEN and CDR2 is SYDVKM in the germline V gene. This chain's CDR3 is CASRTGTGYYTYEQYF. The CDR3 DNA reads TGTGCCAGCAGGACGGGGACAGGGTATTACACCTACGAGCAGTACTTC.

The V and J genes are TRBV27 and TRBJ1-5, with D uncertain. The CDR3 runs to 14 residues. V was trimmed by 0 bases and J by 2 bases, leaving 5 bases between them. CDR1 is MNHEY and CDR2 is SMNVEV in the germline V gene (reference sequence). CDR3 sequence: CASSLSRGNQPQHF. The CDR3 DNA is TGTGCCAGCAGTTTATCCCGGGGCAATCAGCCCCAGCATTTT.

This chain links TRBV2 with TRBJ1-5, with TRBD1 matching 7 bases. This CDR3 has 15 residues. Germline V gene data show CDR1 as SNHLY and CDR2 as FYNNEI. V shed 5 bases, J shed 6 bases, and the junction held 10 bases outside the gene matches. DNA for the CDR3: TGTGCCAGCAGTTTTGACAGGGCTGAAGCTCAGCCCCAGCATTTT. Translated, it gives CASSFDRAEAQPQHF.

CDR3 sequence reads: CAGARGMADTQYF. The CDR3 region has the DNA TGTGCCGGGGCGAGGGGGATGGCAGATACGCAGTATTTT. This chain connects TRBV5-4 to TRBJ2-3; D is perhaps TRBD1 (6 bases). V dropped 10 bases and J dropped 4 bases, with 16 bases sitting between them. The CDR3 totals 13 residues. Germline CDR1 SGHNT, CDR2 YYREEE (reference sequence).

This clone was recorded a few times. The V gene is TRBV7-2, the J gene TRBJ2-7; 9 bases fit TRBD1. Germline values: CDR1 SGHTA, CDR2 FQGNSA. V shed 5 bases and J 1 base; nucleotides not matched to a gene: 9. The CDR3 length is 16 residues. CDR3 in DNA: TGTGCCAGCAGCCGGCAAACCGGGACAGGGTCCTACGAGCAGTACTTC. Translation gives CASSRQTGTGSYEQYF.

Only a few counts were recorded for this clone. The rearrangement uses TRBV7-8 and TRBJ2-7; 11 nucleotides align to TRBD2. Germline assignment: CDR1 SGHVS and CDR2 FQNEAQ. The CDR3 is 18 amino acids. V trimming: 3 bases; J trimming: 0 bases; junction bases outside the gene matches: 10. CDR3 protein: CASSLVVLAGVSSYEQYF. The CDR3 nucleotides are TGTGCCAGCAGCTTGGTGGTACTAGCGGGGGTGAGCTCCTACGAGCAGTACTTC.